The 23 T cell receptor beta chains below come from one sample, sequenced in a study of human T cells and chemical hapten exposure. The time point was: pre-sensitization, week 0. The treatment here: therapeutic diphenylcyclopropenone sensitization with weekly scalp DPC. One entry per CDR3 protein results from TCRdb running MiXCR on the RACE reads. The data contain 350,000 to 400,000 distinct CDR3 sequences, roughly 4.6% of them seen just once; the ten biggest clones take up just over 2.5%. The sample was whole blood, taken in connection with sensitization to the hapten diphenylcyclopropenone (DPC). The source is a woman aged 45-65 years with alopecia areata. Some clones in this sample may be carry-over from other donors' samples.

This clonotype was counted a few times. The rearrangement uses TRBV3-1 and TRBJ1-1; D remains ambiguous. The germline gives CDR1 LGHDT, CDR2 YNNKEL (reference sequence). The length of the CDR3 is 13 residues. V was cut by 0 bases and J by 5 bases, with 7 bases left in between. Here the CDR3 reads CASSQEKRTEAFF. The CDR3 nucleotides are TGTGCCAGCAGCCAAGAAAAGAGGACTGAAGCTTTCTTT.

This clonotype came up a few times. The gene calls are TRBV18 and TRBJ1-2; D is ambiguous. The germline V gene encodes CDR1 KGHSH and CDR2 LQKENI. The CDR3 is 12 amino acids. With 6 bases removed from V and 6 bases from J, the gap between germline ends came to 11 bases. The CDR3 spells CASSGVRDGYTF. As DNA, the CDR3 is TGTGCCAGCTCGGGAGTGAGAGATGGCTACACCTTC.

This clonotype was counted only a few times. This chain's CDR3 is CASRGIESAPAALRTEAFF. CDR3 sequence (DNA): TGCGCCAGCAGAGGCATCGAGTCGGCCCCGGCAGCTTTAAGAACTGAAGCTTTCTTT. The chain combines TRBV4-3 with TRBJ1-1; no clear D. Germline V gene lookup returns CDR1 LGHNA and CDR2 YSLEER. With 6 bases removed from V and 5 bases from J, the gap between germline ends came to 31 bases. The CDR3 covers 19 residues.

CDR3 sequence reads: CSVWTGAGETQYF. As DNA, the CDR3 is TGCAGCGTCTGGACAGGGGCGGGTGAGACCCAGTACTTC. J is TRBJ2-5 and V is TRBV29-1; 9 bases are a match to TRBD1. Germline V lookup: CDR1 SQVTM, CDR2 ANQGSEA. The CDR3 sequence is 13 residues long. The ends lost 6 bases at V and 5 bases at J; junction bases unmatched: 7.

The V call is TRBV4-3, the J call TRBJ2-5; 8 bases line up with TRBD1. The germline CDR1 and CDR2 sequences are LGHNA and YSLEER. This CDR3 is 15 amino acids long. V was pared by 1 base and J by 5 bases, with 6 bases of the junction left unmatched. CDR3 amino acids: CASSQVTGVGETQYF. The CDR3 nucleotides read TGCGCCAGCAGCCAAGTGACAGGGGTAGGCGAGACCCAGTACTTC.

This clonotype has ten or more counts. This chain joins TRBV2 and TRBJ1-1; D is possibly TRBD1 (5 bases). This CDR3 comprises 15 residues. Trimming cost V 6 bases and J 1 base, with 15 bases left between them. The germline gives CDR1 SNHLY, CDR2 FYNNEI. The CDR3 DNA is TGTGCCAGCAGGGGGGGAGTTTTTCAGAACACTGAAGCTTTCTTT. It translates to CASRGGVFQNTEAFF.

J is TRBJ2-1 and V is TRBV10-3, with D perhaps being TRBD1 or TRBD2 (5 bases each). The CDR3 spans 15 residues. The V gene lost 4 bases and the J gene lost 5 bases, with 15 bases spanning the gap. Germline lookup yields CDR1 ENHRY and CDR2 SYGVKD. The CDR3 DNA sequence: TGTGCCATCAGTGGGGCCCGGGACCACCACAATGAGCAGTTCTTC. Residues: CAISGARDHHNEQFF.

This clonotype was counted ten times or more. The chain joins TRBV6-5 to TRBJ1-1, with D tentatively TRBD1 (6 bases). Per germline, CDR1 MNHEY and CDR2 SVGAGI. Trimming stripped 2 bases from V and 0 bases from J, with 7 bases between. The CDR3 spans 14 residues. The chain's CDR3 is CASSYAGVNTEAFF. The CDR3 nucleotides are TGTGCCAGCAGTTACGCAGGGGTGAACACTGAAGCTTTCTTT.

The chain links TRBV28 to TRBJ1-5, with 7 bases that match TRBD1. This CDR3 comprises 15 residues. CDR1 is MDHEN and CDR2 is SYDVKM in the germline V gene. Losses at the gene ends were 5 bases for V and 5 bases for J; bases not matched to a gene: 9. The CDR3 region has the DNA TGTGCCAGCAGTCTGCCGACAGGGACCCATCAGCCCCAGCATTTT. It specifies CASSLPTGTHQPQHF.

This chain links TRBV20-1 with TRBJ1-2, with 9 bases aligning to TRBD1. Germline V gene sequence: CDR1 DFQATT, CDR2 SNEGSKA (reference sequence). V was clipped by 2 bases and J by 8 bases; unmatched bases: 6. The CDR3 runs to 13 residues. Written as DNA, the CDR3 is TGCAGTGCTAGAACGGGACAGGGAGCAGGCTACACCTTC. It is translated as CSARTGQGAGYTF.

The sample holds a few counts of this clonotype. The CDR3 region is CASSYPGDRGELFF. In DNA form, the CDR3 reads TGTGCCAGCAGCTACCCGGGAGATCGTGGGGAGCTGTTTTTT. The chain employs TRBV7-9 and TRBJ2-2, with D possibly being TRBD2 (6 bases). Trimming pared 4 bases from V and 8 bases from J, leaving 14 bases between. Germline V lookup: CDR1 SEHNR, CDR2 FQNEAQ (reference sequence). This CDR3 has 14 amino acids.

This clonotype was seen at least ten times. V and J are TRBV3-1 and TRBJ2-1, with TRBD2 matching over 8 bases. The CDR3 has 17 amino acids. V gave up 0 bases and J gave up 1 base; unmatched junction bases: 5. Germline CDR1 reads LGHDT; CDR2 reads YNNKEL (reference sequence). The CDR3 region is CASSQEDAGGSYNEQFF. The DNA for the CDR3 is TGTGCCAGCAGCCAAGAGGACGCGGGAGGTTCCTACAATGAGCAGTTCTTC.

V and J are TRBV9 and TRBJ1-2, with no clear D. From germline, CDR1 is SGDLS and CDR2 YYNGEE. Trimming left V 6 bases short and J 6 bases short, with 15 bases between. This CDR3 spans 13 amino acids. CDR3 sequence (DNA): TGTGCCAGCACCCAGACAATATCCGATGGCTACACCTTC. It translates to CASTQTISDGYTF.

In its sample, this clonotype was seen many times. The J gene is TRBJ1-1, the V gene TRBV20-1, with D possibly matching TRBD1 (5 bases). The CDR3 loop spans 13 amino acids. Germline CDR1 reads DFQATT; CDR2 reads SNEGSKA (reference sequence). V was cut by 6 bases and J by 0 bases, with 11 bases left in between. CDR3 nucleotides: TGCAGTGCCCCTCGACAGCTGAACACTGAAGCTTTCTTT. This encodes CSAPRQLNTEAFF.

The table lists this clonotype with many counts. V usage is TRBV7-2 and J usage is TRBJ2-1, with TRBD2 matching over 10 bases. Germline V lookup: CDR1 SGHTA, CDR2 FQGNSA. CDR3 length equals 17 residues. Trimming took 5 bases from V and 6 from J; bases not matched to a gene: 13. CDR3 residues: CASSPGPGTSEANEQFF. The CDR3 DNA reads as TGTGCCAGCAGCCCTGGCCCCGGGACTAGCGAAGCCAATGAGCAGTTCTTC. The whole variable domain, remainder taken from reference TRBV7-2 and TRBJ2-1, is GAGVSQSPSNKVTEKGKDVELRCDPISGHTALYWYRQSLGQGLEFLIYFQGNSAPDKSGLPSDRFSAERTGGSVSTLTIQRTQQEDSAVYLCASSPGPGTSEANEQFFGPGTRLTVL.

V and J are TRBV6-5 and TRBJ2-3; 7 bases align to TRBD1. Unmatched junction bases numbered 10, after V lost 5 bases and J lost 5 bases. Germline V gives CDR1 MNHEY, CDR2 SVGAGI. The CDR3 consists of 15 residues. CDR3 nucleotides: TGTGCCAGCAGTGCCGGGACAGCTCAGGGAGATACGCAGTATTTT. This translates into CASSAGTAQGDTQYF.

This clonotype was detected many times. V usage is TRBV9 and J usage is TRBJ2-1, with 7 positions matching TRBD1. The CDR3 has 15 residues. The V gene's germline CDR1 is SGDLS and CDR2 YYNGEE. V was clipped by 4 bases and J by 6 bases; unmatched bases: 10. The CDR3 here is CASSPRQGRGNEQFF. DNA for the CDR3: TGTGCCAGCAGCCCCCGACAGGGTCGGGGCAATGAGCAGTTCTTC.

This clonotype came up a few times. The genes are TRBV5-6 and TRBJ2-1; 7 nucleotides match TRBD2. Germline V gene lookup returns CDR1 SGHDT and CDR2 YYEEEE. The CDR3 is 16 amino acids. Trimming removed 0 bases from V and 2 bases from J; junction bases left unmatched: 5. The CDR3 here is CASSLGAGVTYNEQFF. CDR3 bases: TGTGCCAGCAGCTTGGGGGCGGGAGTAACCTACAATGAGCAGTTCTTC.

This clonotype occurred many times. The chain uses TRBV7-2 and TRBJ2-3; the match to TRBD2 covers 7 bases. Germline V gives CDR1 SGHTA, CDR2 FQGNSA. The CDR3 contains 16 residues. The V and J ends lost 1 base and 2 bases, in that order; junction bases with no gene match: 6. The CDR3 coding sequence is TGTGCCAGCAGCTTAGGCGGGACTAACCCCACAGATACGCAGTATTTT. Its protein product is CASSLGGTNPTDTQYF.

At least ten counts were recorded for this clonotype. The chain links TRBV3-1 to TRBJ1-3; 7 bases align to TRBD1. The CDR3 runs 16 residues. Germline V gene sequence: CDR1 LGHDT, CDR2 YNNKEL (reference sequence). Germline trimming cut 4 bases from V and 0 bases from J; bases unmatched to any gene: 6. The DNA of the CDR3 is TGTGCCAGCAGCCCCGAGGACAGGTCCTCTGGAAACACCATATATTTT. Amino acids: CASSPEDRSSGNTIYF.

This chain joins TRBV2 and TRBJ1-2, with 9 bases aligning to TRBD1. This CDR3 comprises 15 residues. The V gene end was trimmed by 7 bases and the J gene end by 0 bases; junction bases not matched to a gene: 6. Germline values: CDR1 SNHLY, CDR2 FYNNEI. The CDR3 loop is CASMGGDRANYGYTF. CDR3 DNA sequence: TGTGCCAGCATGGGGGGGGACAGGGCTAACTATGGCTACACCTTC.

This clonotype was seen repeatedly, ten times or more. The chain joins TRBV15 to TRBJ1-1; D gene uncertain. Germline loops: CDR1 LNHNV, CDR2 YYDKDF (reference sequence). The CDR3 is made up of 14 amino acids. V lost 1 base and J lost 4, with 10 bases in between. CDR3 bases: TGTGCCACCAGCAGAGGAAAGGGAGGCACTGAAGCTTTCTTT. Translation: CATSRGKGGTEAFF.

The V and J genes are TRBV7-9 and TRBJ2-1, with TRBD1 matching 9 bases. The CDR3 consists of 15 residues. Germline V gene data show CDR1 as SEHNR and CDR2 as FQNEAQ (reference sequence). V trimming: 5 bases; J trimming: 7 bases; junction bases outside the gene matches: 9. The CDR3 loop is CASSRPGQGVNEQFF. The CDR3 region has the DNA TGTGCCAGCAGCAGACCGGGACAGGGTGTAAATGAGCAGTTCTTC.